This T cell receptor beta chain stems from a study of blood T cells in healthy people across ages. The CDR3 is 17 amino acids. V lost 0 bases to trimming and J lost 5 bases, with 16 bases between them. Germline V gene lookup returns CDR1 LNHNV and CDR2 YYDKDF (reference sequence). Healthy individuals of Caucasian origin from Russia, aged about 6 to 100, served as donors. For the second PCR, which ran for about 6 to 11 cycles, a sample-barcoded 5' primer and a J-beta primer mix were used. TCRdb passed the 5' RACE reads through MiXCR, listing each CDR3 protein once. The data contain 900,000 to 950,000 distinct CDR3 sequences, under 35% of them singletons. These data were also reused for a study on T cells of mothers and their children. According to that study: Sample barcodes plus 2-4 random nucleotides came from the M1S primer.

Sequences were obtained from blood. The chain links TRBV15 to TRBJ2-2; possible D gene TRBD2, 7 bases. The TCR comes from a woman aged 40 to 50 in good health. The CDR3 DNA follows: TGTGCCACCAGCAGAGATGTCGGGGGGCCCTCGACCGGGGAGCTGTTTTTT. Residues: CATSRDVGGPSTGELFF. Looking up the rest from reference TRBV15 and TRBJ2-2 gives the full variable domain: DAMVIQNPRYQVTQFGKPVTLSCSQTLNHNVMYWYQQKSSQAPKLLFHYYDKDFNNEADTPDNFQSRRPNTSFCFLDIRSPGLGDTAMYLCATSRDVGGPSTGELFFGEGSRLTVL.